This T cell receptor beta chain stems from a study of T-cell memory formation after mild COVID-19. The study, taken as a whole, reports: Contracting clones from day 15 to 85 had balanced CD4/CD8; later expanders favoured CD4+. For second-wave clones that peaked at day 37, SARS-CoV-2 specificity went unverified.

Concerning this clonotype: As yet, its antigen is unknown.

Constant-segment primers and 5'RACE yielded cDNA libraries for TCR alpha and TCR beta, each carrying sample barcodes and UMIs. TCRdb re-called the 5' RACE reads with MiXCR, one entry per CDR3 protein. The top ten clones hold around a fifth of a sample with around 300,000 distinct CDR3 sequences, approximately 8.4% of them seen once. This TCR derives from a man between 18 and 29 years old who had mild COVID-19 (a few samples of this study predate the infection). Cell type and time point are not known. Sequencing used PBMCs or a T cell subset sorted from them (not recorded which).

This chain's CDR3 is CASIFDRGYEQYF. CDR3 sequence (DNA): TGTGCCAGCATTTTCGACAGGGGCTACGAGCAGTACTTC. The chain recombines TRBV7-7 with TRBJ2-7; TRBD1 matches 8 bases. Germline trimming cut 7 bases from V and 3 bases from J; bases unmatched to any gene: 5. Germline CDR1 reads SSHAT; CDR2 reads FNYEAQ (reference sequence). The CDR3 totals 13 residues.